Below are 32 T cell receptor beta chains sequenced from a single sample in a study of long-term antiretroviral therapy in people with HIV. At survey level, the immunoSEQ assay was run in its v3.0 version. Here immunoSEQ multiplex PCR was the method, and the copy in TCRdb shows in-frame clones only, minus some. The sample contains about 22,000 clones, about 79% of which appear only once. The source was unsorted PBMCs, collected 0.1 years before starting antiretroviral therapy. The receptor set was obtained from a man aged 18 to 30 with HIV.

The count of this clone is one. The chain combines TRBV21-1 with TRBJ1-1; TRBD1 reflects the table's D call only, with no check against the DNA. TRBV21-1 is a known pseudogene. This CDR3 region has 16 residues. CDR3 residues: CASSSGQGPRRPEAFF. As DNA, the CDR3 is TGTGCCAGCAGTTCAGGACAGGGTCCCCGCCGCCCTGAAGCTTTCTTT.

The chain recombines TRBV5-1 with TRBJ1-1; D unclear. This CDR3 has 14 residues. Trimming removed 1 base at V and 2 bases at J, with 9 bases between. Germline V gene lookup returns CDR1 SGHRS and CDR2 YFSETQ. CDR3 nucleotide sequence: TGCGCCAGCAGCTTGATACCAAGTAACACTGAAGCTTTCTTT. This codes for CASSLIPSNTEAFF.

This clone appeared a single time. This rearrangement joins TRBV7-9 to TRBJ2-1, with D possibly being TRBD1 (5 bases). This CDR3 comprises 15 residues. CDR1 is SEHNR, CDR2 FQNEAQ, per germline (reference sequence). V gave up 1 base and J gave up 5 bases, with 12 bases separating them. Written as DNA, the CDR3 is TGTGCCAGCAGCTTAGTAGGGGTGGTTGACAATGAGCAGTTCTTC. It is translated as CASSLVGVVDNEQFF.

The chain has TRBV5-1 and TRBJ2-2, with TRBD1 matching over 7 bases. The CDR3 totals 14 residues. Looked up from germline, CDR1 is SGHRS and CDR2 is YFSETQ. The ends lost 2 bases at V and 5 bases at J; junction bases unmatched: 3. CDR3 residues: CASSFTGETGELFF. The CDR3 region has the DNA TGCGCCAGCAGCTTCACAGGGGAGACCGGGGAGCTGTTTTTT.

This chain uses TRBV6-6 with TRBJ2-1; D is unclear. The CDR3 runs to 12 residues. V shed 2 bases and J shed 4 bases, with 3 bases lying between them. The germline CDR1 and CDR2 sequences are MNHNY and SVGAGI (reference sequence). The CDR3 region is CASSYRYNEQFF. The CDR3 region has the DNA TGTGCCAGCAGTTACAGGTACAATGAGCAGTTCTTC.

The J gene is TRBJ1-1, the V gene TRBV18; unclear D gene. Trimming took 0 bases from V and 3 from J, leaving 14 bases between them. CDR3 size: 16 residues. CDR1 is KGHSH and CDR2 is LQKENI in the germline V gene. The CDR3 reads CASSPPAGRAYTEAFF. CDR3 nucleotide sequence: TGTGCCAGCTCACCACCAGCAGGTAGGGCGTACACTGAAGCTTTCTTT.

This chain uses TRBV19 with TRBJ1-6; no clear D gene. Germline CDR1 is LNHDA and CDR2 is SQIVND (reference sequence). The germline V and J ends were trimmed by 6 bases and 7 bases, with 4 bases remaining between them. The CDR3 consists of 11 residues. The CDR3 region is CASRGNSPLHF. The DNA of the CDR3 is TGTGCCAGTAGGGGGAATTCACCCCTCCACTTT. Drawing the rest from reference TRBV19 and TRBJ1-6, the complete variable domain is DGGITQSPKYLFRKEGQNVTLSCEQNLNHDAMYWYRQDPGQGLRLIYYSQIVNDFQKGDIAEGYSVSREKKESFPLTVTSAQKNPTAFYLCASRGNSPLHFGNGTRLTVT.

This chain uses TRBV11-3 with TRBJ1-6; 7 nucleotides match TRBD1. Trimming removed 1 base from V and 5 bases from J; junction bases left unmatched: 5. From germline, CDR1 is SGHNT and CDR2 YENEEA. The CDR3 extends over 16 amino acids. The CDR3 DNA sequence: TGTGCCAGCAGCTTAGGACAGGGTTATAATAATTCACCCCTCCACTTT. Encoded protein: CASSLGQGYNNSPLHF.

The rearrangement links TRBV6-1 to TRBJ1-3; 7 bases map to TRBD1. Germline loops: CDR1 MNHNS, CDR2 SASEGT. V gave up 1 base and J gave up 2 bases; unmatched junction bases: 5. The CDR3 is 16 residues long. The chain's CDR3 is CASSEGGTATGNTIYF. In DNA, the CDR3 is TGTGCCAGCAGTGAAGGGGGGACAGCTACTGGAAACACCATATATTTT.

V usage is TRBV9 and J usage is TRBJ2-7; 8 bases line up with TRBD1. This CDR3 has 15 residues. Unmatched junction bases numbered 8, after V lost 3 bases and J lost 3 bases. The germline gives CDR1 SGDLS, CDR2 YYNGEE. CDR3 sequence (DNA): TGTGCCAGCAGCGGAGCGACAGGGGACCTCTACGAGCAGTACTTC. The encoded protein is CASSGATGDLYEQYF.

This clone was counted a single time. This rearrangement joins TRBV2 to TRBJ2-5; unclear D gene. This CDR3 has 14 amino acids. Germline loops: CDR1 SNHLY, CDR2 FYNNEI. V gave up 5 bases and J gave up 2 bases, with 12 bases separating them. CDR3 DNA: TGTGCCAGCAGTCTGACACCAATTCAAGAGACCCAGTACTTC. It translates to CASSLTPIQETQYF.

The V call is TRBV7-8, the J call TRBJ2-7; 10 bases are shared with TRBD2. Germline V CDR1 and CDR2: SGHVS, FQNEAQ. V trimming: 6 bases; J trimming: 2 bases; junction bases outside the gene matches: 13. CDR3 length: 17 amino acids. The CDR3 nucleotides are TGTGCCAGCAGTCCCCAGTTCGCTAGCGGGAGAACCTACGAGCAGTACTTC. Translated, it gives CASSPQFASGRTYEQYF.

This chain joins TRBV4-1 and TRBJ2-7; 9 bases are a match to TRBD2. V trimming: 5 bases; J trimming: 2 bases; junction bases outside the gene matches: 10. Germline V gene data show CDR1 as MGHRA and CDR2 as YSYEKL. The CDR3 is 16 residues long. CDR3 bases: TGCGCCAGCAGCTCCCCCGCTAGCGGGGCCCCCTACGAGCAGTACTTC. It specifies CASSSPASGAPYEQYF.

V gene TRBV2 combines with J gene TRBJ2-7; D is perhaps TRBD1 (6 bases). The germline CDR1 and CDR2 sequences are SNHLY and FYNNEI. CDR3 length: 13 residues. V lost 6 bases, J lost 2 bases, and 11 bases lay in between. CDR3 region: CASRGDTPYEQYF. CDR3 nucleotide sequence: TGTGCCAGCAGAGGGGACACCCCCTACGAGCAGTACTTC.

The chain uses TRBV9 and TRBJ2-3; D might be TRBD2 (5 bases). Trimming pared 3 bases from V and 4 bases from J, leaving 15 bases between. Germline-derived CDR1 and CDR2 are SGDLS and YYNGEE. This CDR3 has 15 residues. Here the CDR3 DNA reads TGTGCCAGCAGCGAGATGGACTGGTCCCCAGATACGCAGTATTTT. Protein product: CASSEMDWSPDTQYF. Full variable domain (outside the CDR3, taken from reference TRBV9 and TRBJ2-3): DSGVTQTPKHLITATGQRVTLRCSPRSGDLSVYWYQQSLDQGLQFLIQYYNGEERAKGNILERFSAQQFPDLHSELNLSSLELGDSALYFCASSEMDWSPDTQYFGPGTRLTVL.

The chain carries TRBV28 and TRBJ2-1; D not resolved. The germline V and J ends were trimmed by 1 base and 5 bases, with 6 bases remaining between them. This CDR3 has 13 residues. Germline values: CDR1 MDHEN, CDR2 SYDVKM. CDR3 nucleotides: TGTGCCAGCAGTTTATTTGCCCACAATGAGCAGTTCTTC. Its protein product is CASSLFAHNEQFF.

CDR3: CASSDRVNTEAFF. In DNA, the CDR3 is TGCGCCAGCAGCGACAGGGTGAACACTGAAGCTTTCTTT. V gene TRBV5-1 combines with J gene TRBJ1-1; TRBD1 matches 7 bases. The V and J ends lost 4 bases and 0 bases, in that order; junction bases with no gene match: 0. The V gene's germline CDR1 is SGHRS and CDR2 YFSETQ. This CDR3 has 13 amino acids.

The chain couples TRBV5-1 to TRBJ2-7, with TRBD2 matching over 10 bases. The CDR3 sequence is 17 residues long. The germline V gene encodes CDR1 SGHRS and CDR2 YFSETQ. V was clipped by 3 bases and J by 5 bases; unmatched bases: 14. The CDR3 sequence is CASSSSDLAGVKDEQYF. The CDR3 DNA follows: TGCGCCAGCAGCTCCTCCGACCTAGCGGGAGTTAAGGACGAGCAGTACTTC.

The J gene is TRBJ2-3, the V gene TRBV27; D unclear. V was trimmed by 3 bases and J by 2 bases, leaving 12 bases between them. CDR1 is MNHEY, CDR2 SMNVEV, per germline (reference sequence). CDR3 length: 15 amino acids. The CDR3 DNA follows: TGTGCCAGCAGTTTGGGTTCGTCTGTCACAGATACGCAGTATTTT. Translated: CASSLGSSVTDTQYF.

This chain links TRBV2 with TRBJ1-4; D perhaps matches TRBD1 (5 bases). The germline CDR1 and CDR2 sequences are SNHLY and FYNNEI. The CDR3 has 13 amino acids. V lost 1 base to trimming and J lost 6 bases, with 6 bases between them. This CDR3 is CASSEEGHEKLFF. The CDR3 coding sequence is TGTGCCAGCAGTGAAGAGGGACATGAAAAACTGTTTTTT.

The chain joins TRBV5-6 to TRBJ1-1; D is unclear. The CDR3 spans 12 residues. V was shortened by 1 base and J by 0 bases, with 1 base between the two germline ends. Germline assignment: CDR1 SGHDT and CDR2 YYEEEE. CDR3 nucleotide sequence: TGTGCCAGCAGCTTGCTGAACACTGAAGCTTTCTTT. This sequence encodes CASSLLNTEAFF.

In DNA, the CDR3 is TGCGCCAGCAGCCAAGCCTCCGTTACGGGGGCCAACGTCCTGACTTTC. Amino acids: CASSQASVTGANVLTF. The J gene is TRBJ2-6, the V gene TRBV4-3; no definite D call. The germline V gene encodes CDR1 LGHNA and CDR2 YSLEER. With 1 base removed from V and 4 bases from J, the gap between germline ends came to 11 bases. This CDR3 is built from 16 residues.

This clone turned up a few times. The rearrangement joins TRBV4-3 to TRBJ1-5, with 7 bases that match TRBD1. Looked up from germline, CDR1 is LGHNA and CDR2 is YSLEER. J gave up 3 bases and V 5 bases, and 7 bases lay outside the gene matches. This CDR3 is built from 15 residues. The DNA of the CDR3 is TGCGCCAGCAGCACGTCGACAGGGTTCAATCAGCCCCAGCATTTT. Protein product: CASSTSTGFNQPQHF.

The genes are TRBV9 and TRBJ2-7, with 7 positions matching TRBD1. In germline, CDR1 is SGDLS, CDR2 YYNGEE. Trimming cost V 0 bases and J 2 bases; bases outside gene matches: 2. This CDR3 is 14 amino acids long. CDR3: CASSVGQGAYEQYF. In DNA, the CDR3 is TGTGCCAGCAGCGTAGGACAGGGAGCCTACGAGCAGTACTTC.

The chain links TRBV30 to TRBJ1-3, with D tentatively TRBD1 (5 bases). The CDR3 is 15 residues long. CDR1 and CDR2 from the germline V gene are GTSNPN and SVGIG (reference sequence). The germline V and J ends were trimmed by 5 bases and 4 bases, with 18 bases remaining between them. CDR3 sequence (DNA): TGTGCCTGGGGCCCGGACGGCGCAGGGGGAAACACCATATATTTT. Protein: CAWGPDGAGGNTIYF.

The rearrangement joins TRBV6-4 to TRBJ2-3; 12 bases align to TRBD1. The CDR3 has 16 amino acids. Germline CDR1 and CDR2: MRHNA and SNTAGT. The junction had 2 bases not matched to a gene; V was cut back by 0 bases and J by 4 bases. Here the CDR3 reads CASSDSGTGGADTQYF. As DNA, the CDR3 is TGTGCCAGCAGTGACTCCGGGACAGGGGGCGCAGATACGCAGTATTTT.

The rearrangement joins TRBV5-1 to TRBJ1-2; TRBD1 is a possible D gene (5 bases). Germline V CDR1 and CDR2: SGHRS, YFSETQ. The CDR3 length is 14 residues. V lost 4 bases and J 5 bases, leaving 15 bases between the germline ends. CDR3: CASSKEVGGYGYTF. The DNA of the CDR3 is TGCGCCAGCAGCAAGGAGGTGGGGGGGTATGGCTACACCTTC.

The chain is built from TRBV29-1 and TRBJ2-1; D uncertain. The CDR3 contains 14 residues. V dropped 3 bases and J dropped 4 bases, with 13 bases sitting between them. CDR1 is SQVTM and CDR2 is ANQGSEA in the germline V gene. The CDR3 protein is CSVDKTILYNEQFF. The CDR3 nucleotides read TGCAGCGTTGATAAAACTATATTATACAATGAGCAGTTCTTC.

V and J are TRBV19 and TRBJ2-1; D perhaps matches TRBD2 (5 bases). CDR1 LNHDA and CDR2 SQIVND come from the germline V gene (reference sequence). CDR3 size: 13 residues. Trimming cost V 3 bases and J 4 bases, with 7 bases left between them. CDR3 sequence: CASSIRLYNEQFF. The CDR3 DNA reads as TGTGCCAGTAGTATCCGACTATACAATGAGCAGTTCTTC.

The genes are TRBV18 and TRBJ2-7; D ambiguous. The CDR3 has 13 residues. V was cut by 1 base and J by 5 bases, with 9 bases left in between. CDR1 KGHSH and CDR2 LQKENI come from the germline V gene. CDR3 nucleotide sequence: TGTGCCAGCTCACCACGAGGAGTGAACGAGCAGTACTTC. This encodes CASSPRGVNEQYF. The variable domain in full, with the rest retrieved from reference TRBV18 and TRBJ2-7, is NAGVMQNPRHLVRRRGQEARLRCSPMKGHSHVYWYRQLPEEGLKFMVYLQKENIIDESGMPKERFSAEFPKEGPSILRIQQVVRGDSAAYFCASSPRGVNEQYFGPGTRLTVT.

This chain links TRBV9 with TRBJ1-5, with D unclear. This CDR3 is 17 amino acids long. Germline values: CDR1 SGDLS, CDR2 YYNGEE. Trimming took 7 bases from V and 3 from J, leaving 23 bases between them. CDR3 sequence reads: CASSRGSAWQVNQPQHF. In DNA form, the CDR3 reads TGTGCCAGCTCCCGGGGTTCGGCTTGGCAGGTCAATCAGCCCCAGCATTTT. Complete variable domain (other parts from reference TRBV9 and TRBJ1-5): DSGVTQTPKHLITATGQRVTLRCSPRSGDLSVYWYQQSLDQGLQFLIQYYNGEERAKGNILERFSAQQFPDLHSELNLSSLELGDSALYFCASSRGSAWQVNQPQHFGDGTRLSIL.

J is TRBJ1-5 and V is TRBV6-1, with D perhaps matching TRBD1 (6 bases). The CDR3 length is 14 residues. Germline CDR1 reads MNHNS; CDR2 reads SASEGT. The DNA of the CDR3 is TGTGCTGCCGGGGAAAGACAGGGCAATCAGCCCCAGCATTTT. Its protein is CAAGERQGNQPQHF.